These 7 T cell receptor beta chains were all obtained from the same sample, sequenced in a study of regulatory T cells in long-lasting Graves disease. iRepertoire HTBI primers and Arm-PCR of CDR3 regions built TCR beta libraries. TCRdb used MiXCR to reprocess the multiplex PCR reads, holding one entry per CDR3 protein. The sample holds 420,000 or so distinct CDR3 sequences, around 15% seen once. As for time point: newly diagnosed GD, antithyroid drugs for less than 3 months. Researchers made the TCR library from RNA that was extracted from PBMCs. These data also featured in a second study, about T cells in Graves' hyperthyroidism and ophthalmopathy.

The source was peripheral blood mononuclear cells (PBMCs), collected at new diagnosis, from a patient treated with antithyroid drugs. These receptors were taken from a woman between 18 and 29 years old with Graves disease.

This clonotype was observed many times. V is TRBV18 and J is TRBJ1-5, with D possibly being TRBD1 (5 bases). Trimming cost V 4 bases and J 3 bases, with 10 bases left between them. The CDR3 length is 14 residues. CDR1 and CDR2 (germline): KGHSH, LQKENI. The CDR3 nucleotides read TGTGCCAGCTCACGAGCAGGGAACAATCAGCCCCAGCATTTT. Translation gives CASSRAGNNQPQHF.

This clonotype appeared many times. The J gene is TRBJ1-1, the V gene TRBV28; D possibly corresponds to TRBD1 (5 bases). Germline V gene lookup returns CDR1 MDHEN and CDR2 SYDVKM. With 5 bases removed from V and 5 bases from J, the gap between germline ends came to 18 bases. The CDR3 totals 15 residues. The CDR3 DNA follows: TGTGCCAGCAGTCCCCCAGACGCGGAGGGGACTGAAGCTTTCTTT. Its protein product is CASSPPDAEGTEAFF.

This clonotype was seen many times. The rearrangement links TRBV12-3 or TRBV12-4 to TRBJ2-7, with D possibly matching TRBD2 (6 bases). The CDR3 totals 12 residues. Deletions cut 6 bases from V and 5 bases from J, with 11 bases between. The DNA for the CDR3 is TGTGCCAGCAGGATTGGGAGGAACGAGCAGTACTTC. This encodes CASRIGRNEQYF.

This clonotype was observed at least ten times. The CDR3 sequence is CASSLDPINYEQYF. CDR3 DNA sequence: TGCGCCAGCAGCTTGGACCCCATAAACTACGAGCAGTACTTC. The J gene is TRBJ2-7, the V gene TRBV5-1; no firm D call. The CDR3 contains 14 residues. In germline, CDR1 is SGHRS, CDR2 YFSETQ. V was trimmed by 0 bases and J by 3 bases, leaving 10 bases between them.

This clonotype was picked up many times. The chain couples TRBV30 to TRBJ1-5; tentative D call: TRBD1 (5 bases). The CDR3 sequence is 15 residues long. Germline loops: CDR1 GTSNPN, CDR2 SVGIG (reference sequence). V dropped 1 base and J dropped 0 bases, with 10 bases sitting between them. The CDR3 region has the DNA TGTGCCTGGAGTGATGGGGCGACTAGCAATCAGCCCCAGCATTTT. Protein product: CAWSDGATSNQPQHF.

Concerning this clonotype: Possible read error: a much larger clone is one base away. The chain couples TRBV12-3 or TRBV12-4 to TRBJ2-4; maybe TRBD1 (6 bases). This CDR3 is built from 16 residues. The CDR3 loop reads CASSHGSRTEKNIHYF. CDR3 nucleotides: TGTGCCAGCAGTCACGGAAGTAGGACAGAAAAAAACATTCACTACTTC.

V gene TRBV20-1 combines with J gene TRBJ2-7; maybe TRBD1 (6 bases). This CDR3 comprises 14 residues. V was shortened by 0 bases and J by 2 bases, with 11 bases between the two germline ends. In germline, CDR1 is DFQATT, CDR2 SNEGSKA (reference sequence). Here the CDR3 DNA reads TGCAGTGCTAGAGATATGGACAGTACCTACGAGCAGTACTTC. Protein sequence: CSARDMDSTYEQYF.